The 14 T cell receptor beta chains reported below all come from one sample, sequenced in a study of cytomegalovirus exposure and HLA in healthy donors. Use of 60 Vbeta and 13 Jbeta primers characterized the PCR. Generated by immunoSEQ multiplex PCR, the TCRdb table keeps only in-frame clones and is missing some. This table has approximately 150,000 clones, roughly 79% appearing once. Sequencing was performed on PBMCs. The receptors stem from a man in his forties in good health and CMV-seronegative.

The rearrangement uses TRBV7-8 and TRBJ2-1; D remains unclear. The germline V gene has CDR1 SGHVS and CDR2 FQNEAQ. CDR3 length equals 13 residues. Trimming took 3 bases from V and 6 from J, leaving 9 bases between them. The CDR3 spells CASSLSVLNEQFF. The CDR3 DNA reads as TGTGCCAGCAGCTTGTCAGTGCTCAATGAGCAGTTCTTC.

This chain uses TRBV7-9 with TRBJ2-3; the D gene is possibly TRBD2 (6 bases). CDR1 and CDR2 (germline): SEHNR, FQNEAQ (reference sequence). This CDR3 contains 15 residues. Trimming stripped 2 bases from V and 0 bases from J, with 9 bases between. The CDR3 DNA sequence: TGTGCCAGCAGCTTAATAGGGACTAGCACAGATACGCAGTATTTT. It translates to CASSLIGTSTDTQYF. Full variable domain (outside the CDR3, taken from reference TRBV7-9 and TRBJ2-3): DTGVSQNPRHKITKRGQNVTFRCDPISEHNRLYWYRQTLGQGPEFLTYFQNEAQLEKSRLLSDRFSAERPKGSFSTLEIQRTEQGDSAMYLCASSLIGTSTDTQYFGPGTRLTVL.

This CDR3 is CASSSYRIRTDTQYF. The DNA for the CDR3 is TGTGCCAGCAGCTCTTACAGGATACGCACAGATACGCAGTATTTT. The rearrangement links TRBV5-6 to TRBJ2-3; D is perhaps TRBD1 (5 bases). CDR3 length equals 15 residues. Germline CDR1 and CDR2: SGHDT and YYEEEE. Trimming cost V 3 bases and J 1 base, with 12 bases left between them.

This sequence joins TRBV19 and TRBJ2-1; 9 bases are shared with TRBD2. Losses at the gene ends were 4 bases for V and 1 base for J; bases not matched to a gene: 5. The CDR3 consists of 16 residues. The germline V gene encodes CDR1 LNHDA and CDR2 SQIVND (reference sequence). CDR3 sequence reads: CASSSSGRRSYNEQFF. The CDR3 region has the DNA TGTGCCAGTAGTAGTAGCGGGAGAAGGTCCTACAATGAGCAGTTCTTC.

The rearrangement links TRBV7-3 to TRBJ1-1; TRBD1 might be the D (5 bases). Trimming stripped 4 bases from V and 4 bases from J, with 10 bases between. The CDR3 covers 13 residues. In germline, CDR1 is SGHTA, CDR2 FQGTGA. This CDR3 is CASSYGQGTEAFF. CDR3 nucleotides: TGTGCCAGCAGCTACGGTCAGGGCACTGAAGCTTTCTTT. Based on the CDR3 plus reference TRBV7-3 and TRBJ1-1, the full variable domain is GAGVSQTPSNKVTEKGKYVELRCDPISGHTALYWYRQSLGQGPEFLIYFQGTGAADDSGLPNDRFFAVRPEGSVSTLKIQRTERGDSAVYLCASSYGQGTEAFFGQGTRLTVV.

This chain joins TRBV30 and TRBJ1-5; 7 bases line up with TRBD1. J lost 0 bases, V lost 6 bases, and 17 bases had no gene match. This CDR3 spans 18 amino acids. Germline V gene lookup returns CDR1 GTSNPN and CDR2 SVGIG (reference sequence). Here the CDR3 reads CACSSKDRQLYSNQPQHF. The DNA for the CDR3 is TGTGCCTGCTCCTCGAAGGACAGGCAGCTTTATAGCAATCAGCCCCAGCATTTT.

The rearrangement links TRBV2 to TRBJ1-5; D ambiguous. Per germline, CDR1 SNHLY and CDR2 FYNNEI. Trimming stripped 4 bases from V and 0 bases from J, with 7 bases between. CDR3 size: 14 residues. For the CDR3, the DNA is TGTGCCAGCAGTGTCGAGATTAGCAATCAGCCCCAGCATTTT. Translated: CASSVEISNQPQHF.

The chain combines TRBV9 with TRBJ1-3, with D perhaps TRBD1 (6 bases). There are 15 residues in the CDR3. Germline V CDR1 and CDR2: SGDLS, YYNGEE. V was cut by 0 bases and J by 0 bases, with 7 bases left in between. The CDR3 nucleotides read TGTGCCAGCAGCGTAGGGGACACCTCTGGAAACACCATATATTTT. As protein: CASSVGDTSGNTIYF.

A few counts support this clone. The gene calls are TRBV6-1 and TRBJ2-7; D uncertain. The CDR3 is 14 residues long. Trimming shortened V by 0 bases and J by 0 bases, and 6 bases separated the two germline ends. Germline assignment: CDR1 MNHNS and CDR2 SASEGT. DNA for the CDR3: TGTGCCAGCAGTGAAGCGGGCGTCTCCTACGAGCAGTACGTC. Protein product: CASSEAGVSYEQYV.

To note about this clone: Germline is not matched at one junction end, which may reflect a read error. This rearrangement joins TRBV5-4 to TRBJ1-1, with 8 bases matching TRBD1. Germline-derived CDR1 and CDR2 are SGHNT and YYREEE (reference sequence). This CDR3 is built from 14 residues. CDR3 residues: CASNLQGAVTEAFF. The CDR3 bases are TGTGCCAGCAACTTGCAGGGGGCTGTCACTGAAGCTTTCTTT.

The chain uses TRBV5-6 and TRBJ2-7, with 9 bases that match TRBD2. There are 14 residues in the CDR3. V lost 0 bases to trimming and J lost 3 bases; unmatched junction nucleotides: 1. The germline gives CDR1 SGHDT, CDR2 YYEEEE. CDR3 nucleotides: TGTGCCAGCAGCTTGGGACTAGCGGACTACGAGCAGTACTTC. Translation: CASSLGLADYEQYF.

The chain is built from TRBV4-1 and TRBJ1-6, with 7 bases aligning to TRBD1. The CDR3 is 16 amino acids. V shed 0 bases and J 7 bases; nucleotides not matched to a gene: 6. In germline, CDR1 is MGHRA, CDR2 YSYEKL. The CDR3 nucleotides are TGCGCCAGCAGCCAAGACCTACAGGGGCGAAATTCACCCCTCCACTTT. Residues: CASSQDLQGRNSPLHF.

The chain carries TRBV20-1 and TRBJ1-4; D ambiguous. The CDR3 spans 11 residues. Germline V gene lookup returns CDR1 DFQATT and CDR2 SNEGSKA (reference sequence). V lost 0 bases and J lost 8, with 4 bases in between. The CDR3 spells CSAREEEKLFF. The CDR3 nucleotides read TGCAGTGCTAGAGAAGAGGAAAAACTGTTTTTT.

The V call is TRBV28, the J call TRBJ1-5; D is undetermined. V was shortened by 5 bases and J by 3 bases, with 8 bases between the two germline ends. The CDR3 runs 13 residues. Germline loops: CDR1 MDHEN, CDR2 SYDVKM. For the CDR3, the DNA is TGTGCCAGCAGTCTACAGCTCAATCAGCCCCAGCATTTT. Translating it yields CASSLQLNQPQHF.